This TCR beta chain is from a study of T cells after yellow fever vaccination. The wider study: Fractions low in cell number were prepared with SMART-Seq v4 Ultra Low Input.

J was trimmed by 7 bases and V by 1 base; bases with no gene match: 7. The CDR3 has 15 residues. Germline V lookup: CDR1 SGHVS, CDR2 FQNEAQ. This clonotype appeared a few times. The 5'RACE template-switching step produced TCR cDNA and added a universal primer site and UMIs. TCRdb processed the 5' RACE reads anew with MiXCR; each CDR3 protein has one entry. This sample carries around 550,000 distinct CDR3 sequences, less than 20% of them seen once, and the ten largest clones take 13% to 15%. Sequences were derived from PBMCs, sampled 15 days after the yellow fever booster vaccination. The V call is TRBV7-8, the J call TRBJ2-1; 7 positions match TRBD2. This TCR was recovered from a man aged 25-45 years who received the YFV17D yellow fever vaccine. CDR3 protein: CASSLVAGVWNEQFF. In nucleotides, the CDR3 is TGTGCCAGCAGCTTAGTGGCGGGAGTTTGGAATGAGCAGTTCTTC.